A selection of T cell receptor beta chains follows, all from one sample in a study of blood T cells in healthy people across ages. MiXCR, run by TCRdb on the 5' RACE reads, gives a single entry per CDR3 protein. The sample yields approximately 2,000,000 distinct CDR3 sequences, around 40% seen once. Material: blood. These receptors were obtained from a human donor in good health. Both conserved end residues are part of each CDR3. D genes are given only for firm matches. Clone size is stated in some rows and not others, as once, few, many or a class when expanded.

TRBJ2-1,.,TRBV6-5,.,CASSLNSEYYNEQFF,TGTGCCAGCAGCCTGAATAGCGAATACTACAATGAGCAGTTCTTC
TRBJ1-6,few,TRBV5-1,TRBD1,CASSTGQGVSPLHF,TGCGCCAGCAGCACGGGACAGGGGGTATCACCCCTCCACTTT
TRBJ1-1,.,TRBV20-1,.,CSARDKWSGGSRWAFF,TGCAGTGCTAGAGATAAATGGTCAGGAGGGAGCAGGTGGGCTTTCTTT
TRBJ2-7,.,TRBV20-1,.,CSARDQRYSSYEQYF,TGCAGTGCTAGAGATCAAAGATACAGCTCCTACGAGCAGTACTTC
TRBJ2-4,.,TRBV7-2,.,CASSQDYYGYTFGSGKNIQYF,.
TRBJ1-5,few,TRBV6-5,.,CASSYSHGQPQHF,TGTGCCAGCAGTTACTCGCACGGTCAGCCCCAGCATTTT
TRBJ2-3,few,TRBV7-9,.,CTSSFPGDKTDTQYF,TGTACCAGCAGCTTCCCAGGGGATAAAACAGATACGCAGTATTTT
TRBJ1-6,.,TRBV6-2/TRBV6-3,.,CGSRGLLDSPLHF,TGTGGCTCGAGAGGGCTTTTGGATTCACCCCTCCACTTT
TRBJ2-7,few,TRBV5-1,.,CASSLDSESWPYEQYF,TGCGCCAGCAGCTTGGACAGCGAAAGCTGGCCCTACGAGCAGTACTTC
TRBJ2-1,.,TRBV12-3/TRBV12-4,.,CASRSTREMYNEQFF,TGTGCCAGCAGGTCTACTAGAGAGATGTACAATGAGCAGTTCTTC
TRBJ2-3,few,TRBV7-2,TRBD2,CASRLGLGADTQYF,TGTGCCAGCAGACTTGGACTAGGAGCAGATACGCAGTATTTT
TRBJ1-5,.,TRBV20-1,.,CSVGGENQPQHF,TGCAGTGTTGGGGGAGAGAATCAGCCCCAGCATTTT
TRBJ1-2,once,TRBV29-1,.,CSVEWGGYGYTF,TGCAGCGTTGAGTGGGGTGGCTATGGCTACACCTTC
TRBJ2-7,.,TRBV20-1,.,CSARVKGISYEQYF,TGCAGTGCTAGAGTTAAGGGAATCTCCTACGAGCAGTACTTC
TRBJ1-5,.,TRBV20-1,.,CSATKSFNQPQHF,TGCAGTGCTACTAAGTCCTTCAATCAGCCCCAGCATTTT
TRBJ2-7,.,TRBV7-8,.,CASGLAGESYEQYF,TGTGCCAGCGGCTTAGCAGGGGAATCCTACGAGCAGTACTTC
TRBJ1-2,.,TRBV29-1,.,CSATHSYGYTF,TGCAGCGCCACTCACAGCTATGGCTACACCTTC
TRBJ2-1,few,TRBV7-2,.,CASSPSGQNNEQFF,TGTGCCAGCAGCCCCAGCGGACAGAACAATGAGCAGTTCTTC
TRBJ2-3,.,TRBV6-1,.,CASSVSSMADTQYF,TGTGCCAGCAGTGTAAGCAGTATGGCAGATACGCAGTATTTT
TRBJ2-1,many,TRBV7-6,.,CASSLMGASYNEQFF,TGTGCCAGCAGCTTAATGGGGGCGTCCTACAATGAGCAGTTCTTC
TRBJ1-5,few,TRBV18,.,CASSPQDGQPQHF,TGTGCCAGCTCACCTCAAGATGGCCAGCCCCAGCATTTT
TRBJ1-1,.,TRBV2,.,CASSDPPTRSNTEAFF,TGTGCCAGCAGTGATCCCCCCACACGTTCAAACACTGAAGCTTTCTTT
TRBJ2-7,few,TRBV4-3,TRBD2,CASSQVYSGGAYEQYF,TGCGCCAGCAGCCAAGTGTATAGCGGGGGGGCCTACGAGCAGTACTTC
TRBJ2-1,few,TRBV7-2,TRBD2,CASSFYLTSGGANEQFF,TGTGCCAGCAGCTTCTACTTGACTAGCGGGGGGGCTAATGAGCAGTTCTTC
TRBJ1-1,.,TRBV7-9,.,CASSSDGSSTEAFF,TGTGCCAGCAGCTCCGACGGGAGTAGCACTGAAGCTTTCTTT
TRBJ1-2,few,TRBV7-3,.,CASSLNGRQGYTF,TGTGCCAGCAGCTTAAATGGACGCCAAGGTTACACCTTC
TRBJ1-5,few,TRBV5-5,.,CASSLGRGRSNQPQHF,TGTGCCAGCAGCTTGGGTAGGGGGAGAAGCAATCAGCCCCAGCATTTT
TRBJ2-1,.,TRBV4-3,TRBD2,CASSQSSGGRNEQFF,TGCGCCAGCAGCCAGTCCAGCGGGGGTCGGAATGAGCAGTTCTTC
TRBJ1-1,.,TRBV5-1,.,CASSLSVGEGGSEAFF,TGCGCCAGCAGCTTGTCAGTAGGCGAAGGGGGAAGTGAAGCTTTCTTT
TRBJ1-4,few,TRBV7-2,.,CASSFQGQHEKLFF,TGTGCCAGCAGCTTCCAGGGGCAACATGAAAAACTGTTTTTT
TRBJ2-7,.,TRBV7-9,.,CASSPFQGLSYEQYF,TGTGCCAGCAGCCCTTTCCAGGGTCTTTCGTACGAGCAGTACTTC
TRBJ2-7,.,TRBV7-2,.,CASSIGVRGFYEQYF,TGTGCCAGCAGCATAGGAGTTCGGGGTTTCTACGAGCAGTACTTC
TRBJ2-3,.,TRBV29-1,TRBD2,CSVEDLTWFCRRLAEPKSTDTQYF,TGCAGCGTTGAAGACCTGACCTGGTTTTGTCGGCGACTAGCGGAACCAAAAAGCACAGATACGCAGTATTTT
TRBJ1-2,.,TRBV4-3,.,CASSQDRWRGDYGYTF,TGCGCCAGCAGCCAAGATAGGTGGAGGGGAGACTATGGCTACACCTTC
TRBJ2-3,.,TRBV29-1,TRBD2,CSGATSGAADTQYF,TGCAGCGGGGCGACTAGCGGGGCGGCAGATACGCAGTATTTT
TRBJ2-2,.,TRBV20-1,TRBD2,CSARPRTSGGAGELFF,TGCAGTGCTAGGCCACGGACTAGCGGGGGGGCCGGGGAGCTGTTTTTT
TRBJ2-1,.,TRBV6-5,.,CASSHLGGRVIDNEQFF,TGTGCCAGCAGTCACCTGGGGGGCAGGGTCATCGACAATGAGCAGTTCTTC
TRBJ2-7,few,TRBV10-3,.,CATKGGTEVYEQYF,TGTGCCACGAAAGGGGGGACAGAAGTCTACGAGCAGTACTTC
TRBJ1-2,.,TRBV15,TRBD1,CATSREFGTGLGYTF,TGTGCCACCAGCAGAGAGTTTGGGACAGGGCTTGGCTACACCTTC
TRBJ2-2,.,TRBV7-2,.,CASSLAASPGELFF,TGTGCCAGCAGCTTAGCGGCTTCCCCCGGGGAGCTGTTTTTT
TRBJ1-3,.,TRBV5-1,.,CASSADGDSGNTIYF,TGCGCCAGCAGCGCGGACGGGGACTCTGGAAACACCATATATTTT
TRBJ1-2,.,TRBV20-1,.,CSARIRENPLGYTF,TGCAGTGCTAGAATCCGAGAAAACCCCCTTGGCTACACCTTC
TRBJ1-4,few,TRBV7-9,.,CASSLSHSVEKLFF,TGTGCCAGCAGCTTATCCCACTCGGTTGAAAAACTGTTTTTT
TRBJ2-3,few,TRBV7-2,.,CASSFHPTDTQYF,TGTGCCAGCAGCTTCCACCCAACAGATACGCAGTATTTT